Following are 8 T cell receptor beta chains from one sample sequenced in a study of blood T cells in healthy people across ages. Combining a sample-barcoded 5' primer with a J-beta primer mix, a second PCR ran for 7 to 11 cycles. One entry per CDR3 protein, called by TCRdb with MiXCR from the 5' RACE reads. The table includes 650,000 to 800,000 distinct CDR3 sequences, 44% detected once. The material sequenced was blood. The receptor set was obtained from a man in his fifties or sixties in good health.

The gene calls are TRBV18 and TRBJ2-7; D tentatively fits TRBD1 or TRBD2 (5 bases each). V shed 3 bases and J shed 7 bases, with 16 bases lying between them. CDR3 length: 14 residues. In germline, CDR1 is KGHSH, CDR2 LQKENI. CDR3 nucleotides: TGTGCCAGCTCACCTTGGCAGGGACCGGGAGAGCAGTACTTC. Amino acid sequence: CASSPWQGPGEQYF.

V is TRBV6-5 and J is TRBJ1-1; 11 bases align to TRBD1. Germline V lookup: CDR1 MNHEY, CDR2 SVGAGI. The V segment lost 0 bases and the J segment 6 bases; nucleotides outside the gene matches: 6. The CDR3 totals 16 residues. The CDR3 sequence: CASSYSMGQGVSEAFF. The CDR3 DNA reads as TGTGCCAGCAGTTACTCGATGGGACAGGGGGTATCTGAAGCTTTCTTT.

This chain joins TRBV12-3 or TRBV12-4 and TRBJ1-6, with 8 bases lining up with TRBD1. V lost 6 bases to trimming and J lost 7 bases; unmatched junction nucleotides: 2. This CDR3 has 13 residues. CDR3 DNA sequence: TGTGCCAGCAGACGGACAGGGAATTCACCCCTCCACTTT. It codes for CASRRTGNSPLHF.

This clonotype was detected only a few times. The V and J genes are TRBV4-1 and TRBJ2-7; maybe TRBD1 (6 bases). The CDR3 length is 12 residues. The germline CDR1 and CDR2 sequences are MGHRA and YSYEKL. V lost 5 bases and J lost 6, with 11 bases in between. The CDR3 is CASSSTGTEQYF. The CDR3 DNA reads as TGCGCCAGCAGCTCAACAGGGACCGAGCAGTACTTC.

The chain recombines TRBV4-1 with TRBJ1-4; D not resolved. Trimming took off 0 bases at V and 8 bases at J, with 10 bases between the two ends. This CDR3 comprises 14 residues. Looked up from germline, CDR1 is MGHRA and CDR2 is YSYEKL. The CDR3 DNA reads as TGCGCCAGCAGCCAAGATCTCCTCCGGGAAAAACTGTTTTTT. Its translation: CASSQDLLREKLFF.

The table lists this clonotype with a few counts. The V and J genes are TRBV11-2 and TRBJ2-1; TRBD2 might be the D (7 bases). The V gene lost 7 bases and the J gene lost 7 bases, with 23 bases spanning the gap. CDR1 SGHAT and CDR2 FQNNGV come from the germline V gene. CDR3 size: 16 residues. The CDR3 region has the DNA TGTGCCAGCACCTCCAACCCCGGGGGGCAGGGGAATGAGCAGTTCTTC. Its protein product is CASTSNPGGQGNEQFF.

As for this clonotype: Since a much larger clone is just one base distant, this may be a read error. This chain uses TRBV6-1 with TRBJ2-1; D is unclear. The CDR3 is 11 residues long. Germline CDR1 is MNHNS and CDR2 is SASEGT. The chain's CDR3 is CASSGDKEQFF. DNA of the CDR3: TGTGCCAGCAGTGGAGACAAAGAGCAGTTCTTC.

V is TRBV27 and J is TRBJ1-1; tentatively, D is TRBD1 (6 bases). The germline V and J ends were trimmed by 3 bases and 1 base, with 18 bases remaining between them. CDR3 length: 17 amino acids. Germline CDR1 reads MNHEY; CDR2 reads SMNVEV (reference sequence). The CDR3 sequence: CASSFSGVGGPNTEAFF. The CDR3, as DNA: TGTGCCAGCAGTTTCTCGGGTGTTGGGGGGCCGAACACTGAAGCTTTCTTT.